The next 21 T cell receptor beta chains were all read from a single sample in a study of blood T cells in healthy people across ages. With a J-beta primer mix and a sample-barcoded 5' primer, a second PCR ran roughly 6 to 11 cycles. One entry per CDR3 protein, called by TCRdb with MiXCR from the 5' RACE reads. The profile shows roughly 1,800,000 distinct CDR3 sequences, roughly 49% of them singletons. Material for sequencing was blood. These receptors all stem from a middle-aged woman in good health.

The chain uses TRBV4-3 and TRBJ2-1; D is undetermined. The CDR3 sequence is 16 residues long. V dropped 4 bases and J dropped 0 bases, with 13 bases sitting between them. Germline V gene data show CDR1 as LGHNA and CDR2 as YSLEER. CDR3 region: CASSRDSALSYNEQFF. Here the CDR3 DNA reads TGCGCCAGCAGCCGTGACTCTGCCCTCTCCTACAATGAGCAGTTCTTC.

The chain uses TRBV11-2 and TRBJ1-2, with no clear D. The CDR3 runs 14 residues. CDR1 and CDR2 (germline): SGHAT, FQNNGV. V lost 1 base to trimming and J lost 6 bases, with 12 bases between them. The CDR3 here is CASSLGGPNHGYTF. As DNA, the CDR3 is TGTGCCAGCAGCTTAGGAGGCCCTAATCATGGCTACACCTTC. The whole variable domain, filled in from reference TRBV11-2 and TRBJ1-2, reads EAGVAQSPRYKIIEKRQSVAFWCNPISGHATLYWYQQILGQGPKLLIQFQNNGVVDDSQLPKDRFSAERLKGVDSTLKIQPAKLEDSAVYLCASSLGGPNHGYTFGSGTRLTVV.

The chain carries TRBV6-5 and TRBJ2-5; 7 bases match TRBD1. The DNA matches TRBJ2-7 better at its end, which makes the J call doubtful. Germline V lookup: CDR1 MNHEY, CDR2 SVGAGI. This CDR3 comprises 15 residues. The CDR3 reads CASSGTDPTSIEQYF. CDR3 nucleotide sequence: TGTGCCAGCAGCGGGACAGACCCTACGTCTATCGAGCAGTACTTC.

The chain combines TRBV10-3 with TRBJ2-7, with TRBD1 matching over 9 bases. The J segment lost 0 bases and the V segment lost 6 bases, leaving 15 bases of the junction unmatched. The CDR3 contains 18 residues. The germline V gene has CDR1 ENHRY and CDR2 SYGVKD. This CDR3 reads CAISRPGTGSLGSYEQYF. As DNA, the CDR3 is TGTGCCATCAGCCGTCCCGGGACAGGGTCGTTGGGCTCCTACGAGCAGTACTTC.

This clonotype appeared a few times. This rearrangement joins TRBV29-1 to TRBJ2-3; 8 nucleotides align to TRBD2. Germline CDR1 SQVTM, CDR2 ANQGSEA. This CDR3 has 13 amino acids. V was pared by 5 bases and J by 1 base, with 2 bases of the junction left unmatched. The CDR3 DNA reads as TGCAGCGTTCGAGCGGGAGGCACAGATACGCAGTATTTT. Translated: CSVRAGGTDTQYF.

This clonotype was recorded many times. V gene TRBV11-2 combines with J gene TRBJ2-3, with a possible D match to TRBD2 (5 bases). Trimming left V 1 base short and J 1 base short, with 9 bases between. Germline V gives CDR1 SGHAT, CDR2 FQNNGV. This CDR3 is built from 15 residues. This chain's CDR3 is CASSLGGIRTDTQYF. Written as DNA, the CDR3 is TGTGCCAGCAGCTTAGGAGGGATACGCACAGATACGCAGTATTTT.

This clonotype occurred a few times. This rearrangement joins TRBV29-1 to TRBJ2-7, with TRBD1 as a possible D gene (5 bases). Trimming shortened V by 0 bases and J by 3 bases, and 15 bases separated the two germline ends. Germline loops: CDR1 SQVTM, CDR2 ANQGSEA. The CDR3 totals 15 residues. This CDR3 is CSVEEGASLGYEQYF. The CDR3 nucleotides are TGCAGCGTTGAAGAAGGGGCAAGCTTAGGCTACGAGCAGTACTTC.

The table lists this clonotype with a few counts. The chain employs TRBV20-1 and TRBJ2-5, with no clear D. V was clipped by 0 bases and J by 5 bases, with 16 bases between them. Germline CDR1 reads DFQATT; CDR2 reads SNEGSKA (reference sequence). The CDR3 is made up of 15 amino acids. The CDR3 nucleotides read TGCAGTGCTAGAGATTTTGGTAGGGCTCGGGAGACCCAGTACTTC. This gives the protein CSARDFGRARETQYF.

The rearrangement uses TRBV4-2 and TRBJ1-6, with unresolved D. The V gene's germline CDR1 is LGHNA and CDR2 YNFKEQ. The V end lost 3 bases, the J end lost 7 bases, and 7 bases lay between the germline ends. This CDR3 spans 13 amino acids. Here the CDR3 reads CASSQVRNSPLHF. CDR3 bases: TGTGCCAGCAGCCAGGTGCGGAATTCACCCCTCCACTTT.

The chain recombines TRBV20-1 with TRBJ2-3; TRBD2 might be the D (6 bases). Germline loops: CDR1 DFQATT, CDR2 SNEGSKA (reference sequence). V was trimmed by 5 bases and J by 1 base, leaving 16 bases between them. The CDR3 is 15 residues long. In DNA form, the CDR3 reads TGCAGTGCTCCCGGGGTAGCGGTTGGCACAGATACGCAGTATTTT. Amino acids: CSAPGVAVGTDTQYF.

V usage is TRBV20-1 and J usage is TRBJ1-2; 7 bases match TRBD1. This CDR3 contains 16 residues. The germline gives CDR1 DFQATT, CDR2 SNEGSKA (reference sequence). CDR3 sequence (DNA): TGCAGGCCTTCTAATGGGGACAGCCAAATAAACTATGGCTACACCTTC. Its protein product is CRPSNGDSQINYGYTF.

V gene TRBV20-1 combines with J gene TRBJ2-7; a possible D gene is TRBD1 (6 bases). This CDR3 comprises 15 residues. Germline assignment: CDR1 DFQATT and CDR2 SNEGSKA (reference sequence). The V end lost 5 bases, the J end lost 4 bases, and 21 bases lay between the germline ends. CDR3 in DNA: TGCAGTGCTCGTCAGACCGGGGACACGTCATACGAGCAGTACTTC. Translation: CSARQTGDTSYEQYF.

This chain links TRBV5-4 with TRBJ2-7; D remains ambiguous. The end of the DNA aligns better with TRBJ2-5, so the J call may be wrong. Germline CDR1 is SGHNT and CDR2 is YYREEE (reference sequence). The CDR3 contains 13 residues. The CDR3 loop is CASSTQDMRTQYF. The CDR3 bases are TGTGCCAGCAGCACCCAAGATATGCGGACCCAGTACTTC.

For the CDR3, the DNA is TGCGCCAGCACCATGGGAGACTCCTCCTACGAGCAGTACTTC. It is translated as CASTMGDSSYEQYF. J is TRBJ2-7 and V is TRBV5-1; D perhaps matches TRBD2 (5 bases). Germline loops: CDR1 SGHRS, CDR2 YFSETQ. CDR3 size: 14 residues. The germline V and J ends were trimmed by 6 bases and 0 bases, with 13 bases remaining between them.

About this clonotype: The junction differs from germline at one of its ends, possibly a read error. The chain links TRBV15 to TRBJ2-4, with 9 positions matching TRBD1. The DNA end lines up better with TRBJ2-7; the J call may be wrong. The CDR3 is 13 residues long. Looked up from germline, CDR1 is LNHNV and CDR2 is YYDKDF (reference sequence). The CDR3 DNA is TGCGCCACCACTTGGGACAGGGACGACGAGCAGTACTTC. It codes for CATTWDRDDEQYF.

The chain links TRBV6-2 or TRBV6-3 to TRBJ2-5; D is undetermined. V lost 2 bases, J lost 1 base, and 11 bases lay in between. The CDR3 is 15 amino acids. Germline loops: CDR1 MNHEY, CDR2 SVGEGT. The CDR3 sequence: CASSYQSEVQETQYF. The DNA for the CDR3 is TGTGCCAGCAGTTACCAGAGCGAGGTCCAAGAGACCCAGTACTTC.

DNA of the CDR3: TGCAGTGCTAGTAAGCAGGGGATGAATCAGCCCCAGCATTTT. Its protein product is CSASKQGMNQPQHF. This chain uses TRBV20-1 with TRBJ1-5; D is possibly TRBD1 (6 bases). V lost 3 bases and J 4 bases, leaving 13 bases between the germline ends. The CDR3 is 14 amino acids. CDR1 DFQATT and CDR2 SNEGSKA come from the germline V gene (reference sequence).

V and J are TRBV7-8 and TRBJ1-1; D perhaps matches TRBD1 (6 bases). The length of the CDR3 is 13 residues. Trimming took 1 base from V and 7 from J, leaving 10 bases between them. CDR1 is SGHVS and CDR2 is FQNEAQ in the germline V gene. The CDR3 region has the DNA TGTGCCAGCAGCTTAGACGGGGGGCTTGAAGCTTTCTTT. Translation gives CASSLDGGLEAFF.

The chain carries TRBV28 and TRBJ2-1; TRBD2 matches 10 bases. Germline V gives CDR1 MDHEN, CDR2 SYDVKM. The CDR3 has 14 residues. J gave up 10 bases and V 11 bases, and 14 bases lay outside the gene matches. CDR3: CAAGMASGGQEQFF. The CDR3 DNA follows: TGTGCCGCCGGGATGGCTAGCGGGGGACAGGAGCAGTTCTTC.

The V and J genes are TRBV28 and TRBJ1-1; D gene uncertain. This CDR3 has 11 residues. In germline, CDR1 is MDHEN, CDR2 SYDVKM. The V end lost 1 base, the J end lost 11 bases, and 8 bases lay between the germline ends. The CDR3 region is CASSLLGGAFF. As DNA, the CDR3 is TGTGCCAGCAGTTTATTGGGTGGGGCTTTCTTT. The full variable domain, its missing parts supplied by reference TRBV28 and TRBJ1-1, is DVKVTQSSRYLVKRTGEKVFLECVQDMDHENMFWYRQDPGLGLRLIYFSYDVKMKEKGDIPEGYSVSREKKERFSLILESASTNQTSMYLCASSLLGGAFFGQGTRLTVV.

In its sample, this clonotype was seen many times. The CDR3 bases are TGTGCCAGCAGCTTGGGACAGGGTCTTTCGGACATTCAGTACTTC. It specifies CASSLGQGLSDIQYF. J is TRBJ2-4 and V is TRBV6-2 or TRBV6-3; 9 positions match TRBD1. Trimming cost V 6 bases and J 8 bases; bases outside gene matches: 11. Looked up from germline, CDR1 is MNHEY and CDR2 is SVGEGT. CDR3 length: 15 amino acids.